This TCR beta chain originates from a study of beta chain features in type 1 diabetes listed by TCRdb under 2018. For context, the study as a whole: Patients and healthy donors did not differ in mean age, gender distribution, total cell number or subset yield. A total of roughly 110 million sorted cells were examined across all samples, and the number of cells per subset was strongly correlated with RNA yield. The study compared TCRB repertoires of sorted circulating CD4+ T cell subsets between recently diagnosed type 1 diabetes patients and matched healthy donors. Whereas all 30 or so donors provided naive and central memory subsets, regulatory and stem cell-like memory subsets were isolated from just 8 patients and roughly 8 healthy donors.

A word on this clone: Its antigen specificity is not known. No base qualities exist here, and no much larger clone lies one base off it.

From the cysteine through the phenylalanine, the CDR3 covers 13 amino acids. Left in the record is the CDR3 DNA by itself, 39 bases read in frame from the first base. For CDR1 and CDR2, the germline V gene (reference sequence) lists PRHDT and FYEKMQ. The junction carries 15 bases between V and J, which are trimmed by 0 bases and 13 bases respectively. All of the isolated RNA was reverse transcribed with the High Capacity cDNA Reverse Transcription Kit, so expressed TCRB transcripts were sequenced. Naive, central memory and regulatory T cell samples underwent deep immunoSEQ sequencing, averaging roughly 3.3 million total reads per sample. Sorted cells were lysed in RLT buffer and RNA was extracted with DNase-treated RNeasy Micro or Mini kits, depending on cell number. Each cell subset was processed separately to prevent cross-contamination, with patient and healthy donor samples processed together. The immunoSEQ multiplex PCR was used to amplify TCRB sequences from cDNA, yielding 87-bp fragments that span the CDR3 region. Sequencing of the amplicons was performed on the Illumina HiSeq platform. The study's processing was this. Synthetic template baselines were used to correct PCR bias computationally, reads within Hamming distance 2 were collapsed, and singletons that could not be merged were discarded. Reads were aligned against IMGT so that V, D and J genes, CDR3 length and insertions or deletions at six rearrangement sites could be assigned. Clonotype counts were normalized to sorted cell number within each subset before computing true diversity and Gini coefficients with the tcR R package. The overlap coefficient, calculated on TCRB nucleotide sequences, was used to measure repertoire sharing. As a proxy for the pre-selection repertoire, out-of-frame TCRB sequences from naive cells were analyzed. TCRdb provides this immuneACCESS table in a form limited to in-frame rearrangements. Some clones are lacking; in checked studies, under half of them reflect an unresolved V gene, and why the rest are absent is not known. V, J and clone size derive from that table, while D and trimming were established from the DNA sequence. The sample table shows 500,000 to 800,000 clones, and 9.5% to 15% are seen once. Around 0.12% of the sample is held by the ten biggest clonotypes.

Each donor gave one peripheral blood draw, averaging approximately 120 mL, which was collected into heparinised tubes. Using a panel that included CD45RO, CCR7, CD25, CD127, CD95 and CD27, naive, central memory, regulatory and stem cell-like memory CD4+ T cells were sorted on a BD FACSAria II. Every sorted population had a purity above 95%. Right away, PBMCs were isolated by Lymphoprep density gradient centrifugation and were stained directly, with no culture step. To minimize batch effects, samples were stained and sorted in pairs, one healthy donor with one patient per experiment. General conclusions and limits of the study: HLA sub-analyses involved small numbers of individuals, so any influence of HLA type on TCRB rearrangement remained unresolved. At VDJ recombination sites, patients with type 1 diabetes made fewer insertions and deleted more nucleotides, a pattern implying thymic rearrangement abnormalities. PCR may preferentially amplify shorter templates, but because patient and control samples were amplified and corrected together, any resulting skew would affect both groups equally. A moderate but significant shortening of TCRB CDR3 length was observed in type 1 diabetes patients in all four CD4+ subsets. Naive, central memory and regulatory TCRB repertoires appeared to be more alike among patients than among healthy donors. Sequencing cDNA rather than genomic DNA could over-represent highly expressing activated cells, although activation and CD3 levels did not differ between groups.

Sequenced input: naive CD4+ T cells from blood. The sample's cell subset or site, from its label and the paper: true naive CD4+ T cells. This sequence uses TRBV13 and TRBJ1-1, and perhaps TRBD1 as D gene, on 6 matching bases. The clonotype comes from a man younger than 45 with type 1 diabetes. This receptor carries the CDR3 CASSLGMTGGGFF. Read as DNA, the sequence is TGTGCCAGCAGCTTAGGGATGACAGGAGGAGGTTTCTTT.